Here is one TCR beta chain with its context. Being one base from a much bigger clone, this may be a read error. The authors amplified TCR beta CDR3 regions from RNA transcripts. The first-round RT-PCR employed HTBI primers together with the Qiagen OneStep RT-PCR kit. A multiplex PCR was then performed as the second round. TCRdb independently ran MiXCR on the multiplex PCR reads; one entry per CDR3 protein. The sample contains around 1,200,000 distinct CDR3 sequences, about 36% of which appear only once. This sample is part of a study of Graves' ophthalmopathy and Graves' hyperthyroidism. The germline gives CDR1 DFQATT, CDR2 SNEGSKA (reference sequence). Trimming stripped 6 bases from V and 4 bases from J, with 10 bases between. This CDR3 comprises 11 residues.

The sequence was collected from an adult man with Graves' hyperthyroidism. The specimen sequenced was peripheral blood or thyroid tissue (not recorded which). This chain uses TRBV20-1 with TRBJ2-7; weak D call: TRBD2 (5 bases). CDR3 residues: CSAGRTYEQYV. As DNA, the CDR3 is TGCAGTGCAGGGCGGACTTACGAGCAGTACGTC.